This entry lists 12 T cell receptor beta chains sequenced from one sample in a study of blood T cell repertoires in COVID-19. Only in-frame clones appear in the TCRdb table, and some are missing; sequencing was by immunoSEQ multiplex PCR. Of about 200,000 clones listed, around 83% were seen once; the top ten hold 7% to 10%. Sequencing was performed on peripheral blood. The receptors stem from a woman aged 50 to 65 with acute or convalescent COVID-19.

The chain has TRBV7-7 and TRBJ2-5; possible D gene TRBD1, 6 bases. V was cut by 2 bases and J by 1 base, with 20 bases left in between. The CDR3 has 18 residues. The germline V gene has CDR1 SSHAT and CDR2 FNYEAQ (reference sequence). This CDR3 is CASSLLRDKMVVQETQYF. The CDR3 DNA reads as TGTGCCAGCAGCTTACTCAGGGACAAAATGGTCGTCCAAGAGACCCAGTACTTC. Complete variable domain (other parts from reference TRBV7-7 and TRBJ2-5): GAGVSQSPRYKVTKRGQDVTLRCDPISSHATLYWYQQALGQGPEFLTYFNYEAQPDKSGLPSDRFSAERPEGSISTLTIQRTEQRDSAMYRCASSLLRDKMVVQETQYFGPGTRLLVL.

The V gene is TRBV29-1, the J gene TRBJ1-1; perhaps TRBD1 as D (6 bases). Germline CDR1 SQVTM, CDR2 ANQGSEA. The CDR3 totals 13 residues. V shed 2 bases and J shed 1 base, with 8 bases lying between them. CDR3 nucleotide sequence: TGCAGCGTTGAATCCAGGGGGAACACTGAAGCTTTCTTT. Translated: CSVESRGNTEAFF.

This clone was found many times. CDR3 in DNA: TGTGCCAGCAGCTTCACAGGGGATCAAGATACGCAGTATTTT. It encodes CASSFTGDQDTQYF. The chain couples TRBV11-2 to TRBJ2-3; 7 bases are a match to TRBD1. Germline assignment: CDR1 SGHAT and CDR2 FQNNGV. This CDR3 is built from 14 residues. Germline trimming cut 3 bases from V and 5 bases from J; bases unmatched to any gene: 5.

For the CDR3, the DNA is TGTGCCAGCAGTTACCCTCTGGGGGCGTCGAACTATGGCTACACCTTC. It specifies CASSYPLGASNYGYTF. This chain links TRBV6-5 with TRBJ1-2; possible D gene TRBD1, 6 bases. This CDR3 spans 16 amino acids. Between the trimmed V and J ends, which lost 2 bases and 2 bases, there was a span of 15 bases. In germline, CDR1 is MNHEY, CDR2 SVGAGI.

In nucleotides, the CDR3 is TGCAGTGCTAGTTCTTCGGCACAGGGGGGGACCCAGTACTTC. This codes for CSASSSAQGGTQYF. The chain combines TRBV20-1 with TRBJ2-5; 8 bases agree with TRBD1. The CDR3 is made up of 14 amino acids. V lost 3 bases and J lost 7; bases outside the gene matches: 10. Per germline, CDR1 DFQATT and CDR2 SNEGSKA (reference sequence).

The chain couples TRBV28 to TRBJ2-1; 14 positions match TRBD2. CDR1 is MDHEN and CDR2 is SYDVKM in the germline V gene. The V and J ends lost 3 bases and 3 bases, in that order; junction bases with no gene match: 19. The CDR3 spans 22 residues. For the CDR3, the DNA is TGTGCCAGCAGTTTTCGCCCCGGGACTAGCGGGAGCCGAGAGTCTCGCTACAATGAGCAGTTCTTC. Translated: CASSFRPGTSGSRESRYNEQFF. Combining the CDR3 with reference TRBV28 and TRBJ2-1 gives the whole variable domain DVKVTQSSRYLVKRTGEKVFLECVQDMDHENMFWYRQDPGLGLRLIYFSYDVKMKEKGDIPEGYSVSREKKERFSLILESASTNQTSMYLCASSFRPGTSGSRESRYNEQFFGPGTRLTVL.

A few counts support this clone. This rearrangement joins TRBV2 to TRBJ2-7; D is uncertain. This CDR3 contains 16 residues. The germline V gene encodes CDR1 SNHLY and CDR2 FYNNEI. Trimming cost V 3 bases and J 0 bases, with 15 bases left between them. CDR3 sequence: CASSEVHIQSSYEQYF. The CDR3 coding sequence is TGTGCCAGCAGTGAGGTACACATCCAAAGCTCCTACGAGCAGTACTTC.

The chain combines TRBV28 with TRBJ1-1; 7 positions match TRBD1. This CDR3 has 14 residues. V dropped 6 bases and J dropped 6; count of bases not matched to a gene: 10. CDR1 and CDR2 from the germline V gene are MDHEN and SYDVKM. CDR3 sequence (DNA): TGTGCCAGCAGACCGACAGGGTCTAGCGCTGAAGCTTTCTTT. Translation gives CASRPTGSSAEAFF.

A single count supports this clone. The chain joins TRBV27 to TRBJ1-4; 7 positions match TRBD1. CDR3 length: 14 amino acids. J lost 7 bases, V lost 6 bases, and 8 bases had no gene match. Germline lookup yields CDR1 MNHEY and CDR2 SMNVEV (reference sequence). CDR3 sequence reads: CASRKTGIVEKLFF. As DNA, the CDR3 is TGTGCCAGCAGGAAGACAGGGATCGTTGAAAAACTGTTTTTT.

This chain connects TRBV6-2 or TRBV6-3 to TRBJ2-7; 7 positions agree with TRBD1. With V trimmed by 4 bases and J by 4 bases, 7 bases remained unmatched. Germline CDR1 is MNHEY and CDR2 is SVGEGT. The CDR3 runs to 14 residues. The CDR3 region has the DNA TGTGCCAGCAGTTCGACAGGGAACCTATACGAGCAGTACTTC. Translated: CASSSTGNLYEQYF.

About this clone: Other DNA variants within this sample encode the same CDR3. The chain combines TRBV19 with TRBJ2-5; TRBD2 might be the D (5 bases). The CDR3 covers 12 residues. From germline, CDR1 is LNHDA and CDR2 SQIVND (reference sequence). V was pared by 4 bases and J by 5 bases, with 8 bases between. The CDR3 protein is CASSTTGETQYF. CDR3 DNA sequence: TGTGCCAGTAGTACAACGGGGGAGACCCAGTACTTC.

In this sample, this clone turned up once. The gene calls are TRBV27 and TRBJ1-5; no reliable D call. This CDR3 region has 17 residues. Looked up from germline, CDR1 is MNHEY and CDR2 is SMNVEV (reference sequence). V was pared by 5 bases and J by 1 base, with 18 bases between. CDR3 sequence (DNA): TGTGCCAGCAGTAGATTTGGATCGGCAGCGAGCAATCAGCCCCAGCATTTT. This translates into CASSRFGSAASNQPQHF.